The rows below give T cell receptor beta chains drawn from one sample of a study of OX40 agonist ivuxolimab in advanced cancers. Sequencing used immunoSEQ multiplex PCR; TCRdb keeps in-frame clones, though not all of them. The sample lists 66,000 or so clones; about 80% were seen once. The sample was CD4+ or CD8+ T cells sorted from blood, taken in a trial of the OX40 agonist ivuxolimab. The source of these receptors is an adult with an advanced solid tumor such as melanoma, head and neck, liver or kidney cancer. Each CDR3 is given with its conserved first and last residue. A D gene is named only where the DNA matches it firmly. Only some rows state a clone size, as once, few, many or a class for expanded clones.

d_call j_call v_call clone_size cdr3_nt cdr3_aa
TRBD1 TRBJ1-5 TRBV6-5 NA TGTGCCAGCAAGGGACAGGGAATTGATCAGCCCCAGCATTTT CASKGQGIDQPQHF
NA TRBJ2-7 TRBV7-9 NA TGTGCCAGCAGCTTAGTACCAGTGAAGCCCTACGAGCAGTACTTC CASSLVPVKPYEQYF
NA TRBJ2-7 TRBV5-4 NA TGTGCCAGCAGCTTGGTTGGGTACGGTCACGAGCAGTACTTC CASSLVGYGHEQYF
NA TRBJ1-4 TRBV9 NA TGTGCCAGCAGCGGTGTGGGGCCTAATGAAAAACTGTTTTTT CASSGVGPNEKLFF
NA TRBJ2-1 TRBV2 NA TGTGCCAGCAGTGAAATGGTCTACACGAATGAGCAGTTCTTC CASSEMVYTNEQFF
TRBD2 TRBJ2-3 TRBV4-2 NA TGTGCCAGCAGCCAAGGTGATAGCGGGGGGACAGATACGCAGTATTTT CASSQGDSGGTDTQYF
NA TRBJ2-1 TRBV6-6 NA TGTGCCAGCAGGGGCTCAGGGACCATAACCTACAATGAGCAGTTCTTC CASRGSGTITYNEQFF
NA TRBJ1-1 TRBV9 NA TGTGCCAGCAGCGTTGGGCTTGGGGCCGAAACTGAAGCTTTCTTT CASSVGLGAETEAFF
TRBD1 TRBJ1-6 TRBV18 few TGTGCCAGCTCAACGGGACAGGGCCGCGTGGGGTCACCCCTCCACTTT CASSTGQGRVGSPLHF
TRBD1 TRBJ1-1 TRBV2 once TGTGCCAGCAGGCGGGACAGGGGATGGACTGAAGCTTTCTTT CASRRDRGWTEAFF
TRBD1 TRBJ1-4 TRBV5-6 NA TGTGCCAGCAGCCTACAGGGGGCGCGGGATGAAAAACTGTTTTTT CASSLQGARDEKLFF
NA TRBJ1-1 TRBV7-8 NA TGTGCCAGCAGCTTAGCGGGGAAAAACACTGAAGCTTTCTTT CASSLAGKNTEAFF
NA TRBJ2-6 TRBV5-6 NA TGTGCCAGCAGCCTCCGGGCTAGCTCTGGGGCCAACGTCCTGACTTTC CASSLRASSGANVLTF
TRBD1 TRBJ2-5 TRBV29-1 NA TGCAGCGTTGAGGAAGGACAGGGGCGGGCAGAGACCCAGTACTTC CSVEEGQGRAETQYF
NA TRBJ2-2 TRBV6-5 few TGTGCCAGCAGTTACATGGGGGCGCGCACCGGGGAGCTGTTTTTT CASSYMGARTGELFF
NA TRBJ2-1 TRBV20-1 NA TGCAGTGCTAGAGATACCAATGAGCAGTTCTTC CSARDTNEQFF
TRBD1 TRBJ2-2 TRBV15 NA TGTGCCACCAGCCACCCCGACAGGGCCACCGGGGAGCTGTTTTTT CATSHPDRATGELFF